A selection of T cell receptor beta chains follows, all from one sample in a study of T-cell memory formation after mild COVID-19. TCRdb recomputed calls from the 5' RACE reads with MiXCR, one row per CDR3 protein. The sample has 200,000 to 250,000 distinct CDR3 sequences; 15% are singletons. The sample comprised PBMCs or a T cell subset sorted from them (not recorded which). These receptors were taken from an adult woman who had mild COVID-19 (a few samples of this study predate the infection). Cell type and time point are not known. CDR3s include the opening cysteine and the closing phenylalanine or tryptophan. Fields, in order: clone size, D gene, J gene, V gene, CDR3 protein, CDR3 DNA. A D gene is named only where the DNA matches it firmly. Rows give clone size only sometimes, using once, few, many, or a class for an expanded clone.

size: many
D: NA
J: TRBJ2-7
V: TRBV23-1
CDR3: CASSQYGRFDSYEQYF
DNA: TGCGCCAGCAGTCAATATGGCAGATTTGACTCCTACGAGCAGTACTTC

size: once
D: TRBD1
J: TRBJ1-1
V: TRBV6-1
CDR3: CASSARQGGNTEAFF
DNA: TGTGCCAGCAGTGCCCGACAGGGAGGGAACACTGAAGCTTTCTTT

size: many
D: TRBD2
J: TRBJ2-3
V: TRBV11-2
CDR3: CASSLVGGTVRMDTQYF
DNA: TGTGCCAGCAGCCTAGTGGGGGGGACCGTGAGAATGGATACGCAGTATTTT

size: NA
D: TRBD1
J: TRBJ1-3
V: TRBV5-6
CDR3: CASSLGQGISGNTIYF
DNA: TGTGCCAGCAGCTTGGGACAGGGGATTTCTGGAAACACCATATATTTT

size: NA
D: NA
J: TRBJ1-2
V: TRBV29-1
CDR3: CSAERAGVGVGGYTF
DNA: TGCAGCGCAGAACGGGCTGGGGTGGGCGTTGGTGGCTACACCTTC

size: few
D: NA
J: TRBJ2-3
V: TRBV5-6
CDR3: CASSWRGPDTQYF
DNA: TGTGCCAGCAGCTGGCGGGGGCCAGATACGCAGTATTTT

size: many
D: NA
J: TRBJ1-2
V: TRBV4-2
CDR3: CASSQAGDYGYTF
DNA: TGTGCCAGCAGCCAGGCAGGGGACTATGGCTACACCTTC

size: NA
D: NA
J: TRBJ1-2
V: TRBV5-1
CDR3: CASSWGDSTNYGYTF
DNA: TGCGCCAGCAGCTGGGGCGATAGTACCAACTATGGCTACACCTTC

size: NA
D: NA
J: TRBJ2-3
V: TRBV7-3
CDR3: CASSLTPGAGPDTQYF
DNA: TGTGCCAGCAGCTTAACCCCAGGAGCGGGCCCAGATACGCAGTATTTT

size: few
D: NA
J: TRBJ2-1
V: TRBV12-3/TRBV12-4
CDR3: CASGGNSYNEQFF
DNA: TGTGCCTCTGGGGGGAACTCCTACAATGAGCAGTTCTTC

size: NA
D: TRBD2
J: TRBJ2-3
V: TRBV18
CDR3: CASSGLAGTDTQYF
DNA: TGTGCCAGCTCCGGACTAGCGGGGACAGATACGCAGTATTTT

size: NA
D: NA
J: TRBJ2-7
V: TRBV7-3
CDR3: CASSPSIGYEQYF
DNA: TGTGCCAGCAGCCCATCTATCGGCTACGAGCAGTACTTC

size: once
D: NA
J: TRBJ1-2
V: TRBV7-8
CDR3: CASSTATECYTF
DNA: TGTGCCAGCAGCACAGCCACGGAATGCTACACCTTC

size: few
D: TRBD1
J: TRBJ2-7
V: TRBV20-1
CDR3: CSARGAGRGFTYEQYF
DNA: TGCAGTGCTAGGGGGGCCGGCAGGGGGTTTACCTACGAGCAGTACTTC

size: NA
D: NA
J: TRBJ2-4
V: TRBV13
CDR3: CASSLPGAKNIQYF
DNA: TGTGCCAGCAGCTTACCCGGAGCCAAAAACATTCAGTACTTC

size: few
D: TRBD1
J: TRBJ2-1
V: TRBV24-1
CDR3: CATSDGGTGYNEQFF
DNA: TGTGCCACCAGTGATGGGGGGACAGGGTACAATGAGCAGTTCTTC

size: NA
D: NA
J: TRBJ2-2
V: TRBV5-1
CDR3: CASSRLGGAGELFF
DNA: TGCGCCAGCAGCCGACTAGGCGGAGCCGGGGAGCTGTTTTTT

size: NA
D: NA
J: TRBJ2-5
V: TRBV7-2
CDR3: CASSLSGHQETQYF
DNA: TGTGCCAGCAGCTTAAGCGGGCACCAAGAGACCCAGTACTTC

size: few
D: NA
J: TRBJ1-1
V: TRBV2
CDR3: CARRDSGGITEAFF
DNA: TGTGCCAGAAGGGACTCTGGGGGGATTACTGAAGCTTTCTTT

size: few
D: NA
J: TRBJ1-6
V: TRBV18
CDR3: CASSPEQGGNSPLHF
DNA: TGTGCCAGCTCACCAGAACAGGGTGGTAATTCACCCCTCCACTTT

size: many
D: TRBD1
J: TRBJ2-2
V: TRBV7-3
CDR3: CASSLRGQAGKSMAGELFF
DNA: TGTGCCAGCAGCTTAAGAGGACAGGCGGGCAAGTCGATGGCCGGGGAGCTGTTTTTT

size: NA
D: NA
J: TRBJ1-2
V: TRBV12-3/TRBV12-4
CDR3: CASSPAPAGGYTF
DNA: TGTGCCAGCAGTCCGGCCCCTGCAGGAGGCTACACCTTC

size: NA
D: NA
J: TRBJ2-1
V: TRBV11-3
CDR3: CASSTGLGGGSYNEQFF
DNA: TGTGCCAGCAGCACGGGGCTAGGCGGAGGGTCCTACAATGAGCAGTTCTTC

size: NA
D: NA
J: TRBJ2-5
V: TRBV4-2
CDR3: CASSQDFGNQETQYF
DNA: TGTGCCAGCAGCCAAGATTTTGGTAACCAAGAGACCCAGTACTTC

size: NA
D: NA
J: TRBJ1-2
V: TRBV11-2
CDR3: CASSLRAGYTF
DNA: TGTGCCAGCAGCTTAAGGGCCGGCTACACCTTC

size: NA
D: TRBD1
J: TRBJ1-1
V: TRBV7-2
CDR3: CASSYTGTGNTEAFF
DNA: TGTGCCAGCAGCTACACCGGGACAGGGAACACTGAAGCTTTCTTT

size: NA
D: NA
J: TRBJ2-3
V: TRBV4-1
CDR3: CASRTKYGGRTDTQYF
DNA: TGCGCCAGCAGGACGAAGTACGGGGGCCGCACAGATACGCAGTATTTT

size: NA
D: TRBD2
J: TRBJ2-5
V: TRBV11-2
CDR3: CASSLGLAAINQETQYF
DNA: TGTGCCAGCAGCTTAGGCCTAGCGGCGATAAACCAAGAGACCCAGTACTTC

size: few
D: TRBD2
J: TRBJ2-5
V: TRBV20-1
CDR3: CSAVLGLAEQTQYF
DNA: TGCAGTGCCGTACTTGGACTAGCGGAACAGACCCAGTACTTC

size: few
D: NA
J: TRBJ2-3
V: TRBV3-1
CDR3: CASSQRGGPSTDTQYF
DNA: TGTGCCAGCAGCCAAAGAGGAGGTCCTAGCACAGATACGCAGTATTTT